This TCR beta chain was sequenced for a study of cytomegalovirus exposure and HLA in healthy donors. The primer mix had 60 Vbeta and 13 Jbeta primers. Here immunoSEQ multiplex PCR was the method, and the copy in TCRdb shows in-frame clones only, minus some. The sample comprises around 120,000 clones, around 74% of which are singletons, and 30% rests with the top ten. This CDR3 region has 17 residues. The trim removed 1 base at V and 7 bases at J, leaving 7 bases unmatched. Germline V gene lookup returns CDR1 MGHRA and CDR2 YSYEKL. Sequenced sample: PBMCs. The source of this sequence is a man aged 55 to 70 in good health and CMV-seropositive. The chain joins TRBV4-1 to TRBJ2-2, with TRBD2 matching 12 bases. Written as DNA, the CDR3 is TGCGCCAGCAGCCAAGGGCTAGCGGGAGGGCGGGTCGGGGAGCTGTTTTTT. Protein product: CASSQGLAGGRVGELFF.